This T cell receptor (beta chain) was obtained from a study of blood T cells in healthy people across ages. In the study overall: Template switching caught about one barcoded beta molecule for each two T cells.

This CDR3 has 16 amino acids. Germline V gene sequence: CDR1 SGHVS, CDR2 FNYEAQ. The authors ran a second PCR of roughly 6 to 11 cycles using a sample-barcoded 5' primer and a J-beta primer mix. The template-switch adaptor, which had 12 random nucleotides, put a tag on each cDNA molecule. TCRdb fed the 5' RACE reads into MiXCR, producing one record per CDR3 protein. Among roughly 800,000 distinct CDR3 sequences listed, approximately 24% were seen once. This clonotype was observed a handful of times. The data also belong to a second study, concerning T cells of mothers and their children. Per that paper: There were no persistent microchimeric T cell clones detected.

This chain connects TRBV7-6 to TRBJ2-5, with TRBD2 matching over 12 bases. The end of the DNA fits TRBJ2-7 better, so the J call may be wrong. The clonotype was recovered from a boy younger than 18 in good health. Sequencing used blood. The CDR3 nucleotides are TGTGCCAGCAGCCTACGAATTGGGACTAGCGGGTTCGAGCAGTACTTC. Protein product: CASSLRIGTSGFEQYF.